Detailed here is one TCR beta chain. Its antigen is not yet known. One base away there is no much larger clone; base qualities are not given. Using the deep immunoSEQ assay, multiplex PCR amplified TCR CDR3 regions from genomic DNA. Extracted genomic DNA from each cell subset was spread evenly across all wells of several immunoSEQ 96-well plates, with each plate serving as a replicate. For sorted subsets, around 0.2 ug genomic DNA, equal to 25,000 to 35,000 T cell genomes, was loaded into each replicate PCR. Purified libraries were measured with a Qubit 3.0 fluorometer, size-checked on a Bioanalyzer 2100, and measured again with the KAPA Library Quantification kit. Each immunoSEQ 96-well plate was sequenced on its own single-read 150-cycle Illumina NextSeq 550 flow cell. As for the authors' bioinformatics: Because only junctional sequences without quality scores were contained in the immunoSEQ output, filtering matching that applied to full-length reads could not be performed. To assign V/J genes and CDR3, sequences were annotated using PyIR, a Python wrapper for IgBLAST v1.9, with IMGT germline references. Any read was removed if the V/J assignment was weak (E-value above 1e-6), the CDR3 was missing, or the read contained stop codons, out-of-frame junctions, or ambiguous translated residues. V3J clonotypes were defined by identical inferred V gene, J gene, and CDR3 amino acid sequence. The percentage overlap between two repertoires was calculated by dividing the number of shared unique clonotypes by the size of the smaller repertoire. Three approaches were used to assess repertoire richness: RTK rarefaction, the Chao1 estimator, and Recon v2.1 estimates of unobserved clonotypes. Generation probabilities for all TCRbeta clonotypes obtained by the gDNA method from a handful of donors were computed using OLGA. TCRdb stores this immuneACCESS table with in-frame sequences only. Part of the clones is absent; in the studies checked, under half of the shortfall reflects unresolved V genes, and no reason is known for the rest. D and trimming were read from the DNA, whereas the V and J calls and clone size are those reported in that table. The sample records some 2,500,000 clones, 85% to 95% of which are singletons. The ten biggest clones cover 0.37% of the sample.

These data come from a study of shared clonotypes between healthy human individuals (dated by TCRdb to 2020 to 2021). Study-wide context: A few men and a couple of women, aged 18 to 49 years, made up the cohort. Between about 0.85 and 10 billion PBMCs per donor were obtained by leukapheresis. The study deeply sequenced blood TCR repertoires of roughly five healthy adults to estimate repertoire size and the extent of clonotype sharing between individuals. Libraries were prepared and TCR repertoires were sequenced by different laboratories using diverse techniques, in order to increase sequencing depth and limit assay-specific biases. For each donor, three plates each were used for CD4 naive and CD4 memory, two plates were used for CD8 naive, and one plate was used for CD8 memory. General findings and caveats noted by the study authors: Estimated clonotype richness was generally larger for naive than for memory subsets. Sharing across four donors was observed for approximately 5% of naive CD4, over 3% of naive CD8, 2.3% of memory CD4, and roughly 0.43% of memory CD8 clonotypes. The small number of donors limited the genetic and exposure-history diversity represented. Incomplete sequencing was indicated by rarefaction of sorted-subset datasets, despite the large sequencing depth. Only blood was sampled, and tissue TCR repertoires likely differ from those in blood. Compared with non-shared clonotypes, clonotypes shared by all four sorted-subset donors had higher generation probabilities. Pairwise subsampling led to the expectation that sequencing depth would affect the degree of clonotype sharing among donors.

Healthy HIV-negative adults with no recently reported acute infections or vaccinations were included as donors. All donors were Caucasian adults living in Nashville, Tennessee, USA. CD4+ T cells were enriched by magnetic negative selection, after which naive cells were positively selected on CD45RA and the negative fraction was taken as the memory subset. After blood collection by leukapheresis, PBMCs were isolated using Ficoll-Histopaque density gradient centrifugation and then cryopreserved in the vapor phase of liquid nitrogen. Purity and quantity of every magnetically sorted T cell population were checked by analytical flow cytometry. Genomic DNA was isolated from every sorted fraction and measured by UV absorbance on a Nanodrop 2000c. V is clipped by 1 base and J by 1 base, and the sequence between their germline boundaries is 10 bases long. In the germline V gene, CDR1 corresponds to MNHNS and CDR2 to SASEGT. Reading from cysteine to phenylalanine, the CDR3 counts 15 amino acids. The DNA shown is the 45-base CDR3, in frame from base 1.

Input material: naive CD4+ T cells from PBMCs. In light of the paper, this sample's cell subset or site label describes: CD45RA+ positively selected. The chain is assembled from TRBV6-1 and TRBJ1-1; no D gene can be assigned with confidence. The receptor's source is a young man in good health. Some clones in this sample may be carry-over from other donors' samples. The CDR3 in this case is CASSEGAAGNTEAFF. Here is the DNA: TGTGCCAGCAGTGAAGGGGCCGCTGGGAACACTGAAGCTTTCTTT.